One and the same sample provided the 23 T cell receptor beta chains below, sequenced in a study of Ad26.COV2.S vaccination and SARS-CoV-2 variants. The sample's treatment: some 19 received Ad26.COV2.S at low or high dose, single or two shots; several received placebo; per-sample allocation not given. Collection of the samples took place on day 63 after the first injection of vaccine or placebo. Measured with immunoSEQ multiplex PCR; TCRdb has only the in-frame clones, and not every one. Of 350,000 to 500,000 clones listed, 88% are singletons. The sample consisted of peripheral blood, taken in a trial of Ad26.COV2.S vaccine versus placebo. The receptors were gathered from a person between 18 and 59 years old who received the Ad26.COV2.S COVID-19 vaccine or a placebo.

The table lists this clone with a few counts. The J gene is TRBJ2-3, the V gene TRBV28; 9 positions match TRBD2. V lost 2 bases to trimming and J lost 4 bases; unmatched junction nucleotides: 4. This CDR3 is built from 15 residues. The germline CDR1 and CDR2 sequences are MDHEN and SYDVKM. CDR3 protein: CASSLMGLASDTQYF. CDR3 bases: TGTGCCAGCAGTTTAATGGGACTAGCCTCAGATACGCAGTATTTT.

In DNA, the CDR3 is TGTGCCAGCAGCTTAACAGGGTTTACTGAAGCTTTCTTT. It codes for CASSLTGFTEAFF. The rearrangement links TRBV7-3 to TRBJ1-1; unclear D gene. The CDR3 runs 13 residues. Germline CDR1 is SGHTA and CDR2 is FQGTGA. V lost 0 bases to trimming and J lost 5 bases, with 7 bases between them. Full variable domain (outside the CDR3, taken from reference TRBV7-3 and TRBJ1-1): GAGVSQTPSNKVTEKGKYVELRCDPISGHTALYWYRQSLGQGPEFLIYFQGTGAADDSGLPNDRFFAVRPEGSVSTLKIQRTERGDSAVYLCASSLTGFTEAFFGQGTRLTVV.

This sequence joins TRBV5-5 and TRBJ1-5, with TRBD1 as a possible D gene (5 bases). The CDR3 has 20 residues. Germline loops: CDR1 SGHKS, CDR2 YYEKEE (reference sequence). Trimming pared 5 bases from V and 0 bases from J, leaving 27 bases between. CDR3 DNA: TGTGCCAGCAGTTCCGGGACGGTCAGAGGGGCCAAGAATAGCAATCAGCCCCAGCATTTT. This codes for CASSSGTVRGAKNSNQPQHF.

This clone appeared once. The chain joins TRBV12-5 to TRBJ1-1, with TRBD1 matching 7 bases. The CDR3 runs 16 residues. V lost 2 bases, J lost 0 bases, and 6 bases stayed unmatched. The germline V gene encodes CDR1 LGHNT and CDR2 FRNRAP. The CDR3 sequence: CASGLITGQLNTEAFF. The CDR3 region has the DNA TGTGCTAGTGGTTTGATAACGGGACAGCTGAACACTGAAGCTTTCTTT.

The CDR3 DNA sequence: TGTGCCAGCAGCTTGGGGGCTAGCGGGGGTTCGGATACGCAGTATTTT. Its translation is CASSLGASGGSDTQYF. This chain joins TRBV11-3 and TRBJ2-3; 10 bases line up with TRBD2. The CDR3 has 16 residues. After removal of 3 bases from V and 6 bases from J, the junction contained 9 bases not matched to a gene. Germline V gene sequence: CDR1 SGHNT, CDR2 YENEEA.

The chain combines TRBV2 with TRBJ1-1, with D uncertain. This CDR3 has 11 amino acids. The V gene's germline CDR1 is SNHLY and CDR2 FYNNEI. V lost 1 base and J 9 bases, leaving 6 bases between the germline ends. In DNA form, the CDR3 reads TGTGCCAGCAGTGAAGTACTACAAGCTTTCTTT. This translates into CASSEVLQAFF. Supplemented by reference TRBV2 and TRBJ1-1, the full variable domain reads EPEVTQTPSHQVTQMGQEVILRCVPISNHLYFYWYRQILGQKVEFLVSFYNNEISEKSEIFDDQFSVERPDGSNFTLKIRSTKLEDSAMYFCASSEVLQAFFGQGTRLTVV.

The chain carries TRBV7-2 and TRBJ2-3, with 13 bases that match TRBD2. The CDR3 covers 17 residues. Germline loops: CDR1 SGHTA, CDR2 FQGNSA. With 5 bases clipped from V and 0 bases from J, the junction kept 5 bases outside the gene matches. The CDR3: CASSQLAGGPSTDTQYF. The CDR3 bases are TGTGCCAGCAGCCAACTAGCGGGGGGGCCTAGCACAGATACGCAGTATTTT.

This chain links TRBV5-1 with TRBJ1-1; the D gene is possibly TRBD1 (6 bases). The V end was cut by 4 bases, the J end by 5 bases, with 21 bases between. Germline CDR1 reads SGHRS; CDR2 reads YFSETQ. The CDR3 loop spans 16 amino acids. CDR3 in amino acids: CASSNSDYRARTEAFF. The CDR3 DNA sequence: TGCGCCAGCAGCAATTCCGACTACAGGGCTAGGACTGAAGCTTTCTTT. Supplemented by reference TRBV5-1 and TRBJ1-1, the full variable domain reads KAGVTQTPRYLIKTRGQQVTLSCSPISGHRSVSWYQQTPGQGLQFLFEYFSETQRNKGNFPGRFSGRQFSNSRSEMNVSTLELGDSALYLCASSNSDYRARTEAFFGQGTRLTVV.

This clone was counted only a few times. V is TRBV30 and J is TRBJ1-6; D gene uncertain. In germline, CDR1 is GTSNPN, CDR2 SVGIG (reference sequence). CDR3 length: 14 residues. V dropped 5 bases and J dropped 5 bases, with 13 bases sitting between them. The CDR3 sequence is CAWLSEQNNSPLHF. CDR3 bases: TGTGCCTGGCTGTCCGAGCAAAATAATTCACCCCTCCACTTT.

The CDR3: CASSMRGGRYEQYF. DNA for the CDR3: TGTGCCAGTAGTATGCGGGGGGGCCGTTACGAGCAGTACTTC. V gene TRBV19 combines with J gene TRBJ2-7, with TRBD2 identical over 9 bases. The CDR3 loop spans 14 amino acids. CDR1 is LNHDA and CDR2 is SQIVND in the germline V gene (reference sequence). Trimming at V came to 3 bases and at J to 4 bases, leaving 4 bases not matched to a gene. The complete variable domain, with remaining parts taken from reference TRBV19 and TRBJ2-7, reads DGGITQSPKYLFRKEGQNVTLSCEQNLNHDAMYWYRQDPGQGLRLIYYSQIVNDFQKGDIAEGYSVSREKKESFPLTVTSAQKNPTAFYLCASSMRGGRYEQYFGPGTRLTVT.

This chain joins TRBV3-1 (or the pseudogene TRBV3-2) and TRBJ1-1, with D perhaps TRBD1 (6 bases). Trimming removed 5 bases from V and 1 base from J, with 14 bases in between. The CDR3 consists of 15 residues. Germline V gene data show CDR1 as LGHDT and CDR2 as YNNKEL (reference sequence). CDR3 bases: TGTGCCAGCAGCAGGGGGAGGGTGCCGAACACTGAAGCTTTCTTT. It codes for CASSRGRVPNTEAFF.

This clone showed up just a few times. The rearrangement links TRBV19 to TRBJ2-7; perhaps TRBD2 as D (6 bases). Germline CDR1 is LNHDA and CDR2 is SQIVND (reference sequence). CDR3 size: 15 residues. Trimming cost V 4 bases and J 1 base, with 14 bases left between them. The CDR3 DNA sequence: TGTGCCAGTAGTAGCGGGACTTCCAAATCCTACGAGCAGTACTTC. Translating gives CASSSGTSKSYEQYF. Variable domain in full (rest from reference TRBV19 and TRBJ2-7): DGGITQSPKYLFRKEGQNVTLSCEQNLNHDAMYWYRQDPGQGLRLIYYSQIVNDFQKGDIAEGYSVSREKKESFPLTVTSAQKNPTAFYLCASSSGTSKSYEQYFGPGTRLTVT.

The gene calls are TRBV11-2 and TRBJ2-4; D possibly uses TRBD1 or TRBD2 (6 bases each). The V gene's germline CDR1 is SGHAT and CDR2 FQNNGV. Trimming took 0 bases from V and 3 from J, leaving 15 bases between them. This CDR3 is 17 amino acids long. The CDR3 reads CASSLDRPGEVKNIQYF. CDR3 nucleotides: TGTGCCAGCAGCTTAGATCGCCCAGGGGAGGTCAAAAACATTCAGTACTTC.

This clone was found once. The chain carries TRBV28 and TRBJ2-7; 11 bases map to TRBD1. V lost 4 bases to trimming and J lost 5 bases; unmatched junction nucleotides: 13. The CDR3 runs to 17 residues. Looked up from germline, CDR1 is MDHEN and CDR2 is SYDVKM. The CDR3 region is CASSSRGWTGGPDEQYF. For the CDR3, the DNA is TGTGCCAGCAGTTCGCGTGGCTGGACAGGGGGCCCGGACGAGCAGTACTTC. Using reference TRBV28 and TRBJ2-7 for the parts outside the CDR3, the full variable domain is DVKVTQSSRYLVKRTGEKVFLECVQDMDHENMFWYRQDPGLGLRLIYFSYDVKMKEKGDIPEGYSVSREKKERFSLILESASTNQTSMYLCASSSRGWTGGPDEQYFGPGTRLTVT.

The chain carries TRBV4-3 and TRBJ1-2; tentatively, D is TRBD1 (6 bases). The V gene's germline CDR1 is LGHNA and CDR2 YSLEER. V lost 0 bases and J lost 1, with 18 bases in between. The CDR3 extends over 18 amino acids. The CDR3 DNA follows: TGCGCCAGCAGCCAAGAGTATGGTGAAGGGGGAGGTAACTATGGCTACACCTTC. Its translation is CASSQEYGEGGGNYGYTF.

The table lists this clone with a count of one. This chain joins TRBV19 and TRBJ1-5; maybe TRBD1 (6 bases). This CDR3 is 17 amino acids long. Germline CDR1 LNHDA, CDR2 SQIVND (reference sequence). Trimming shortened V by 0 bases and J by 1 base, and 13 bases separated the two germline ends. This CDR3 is CASSIDRGRGSNQPQHF. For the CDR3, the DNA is TGTGCCAGTAGTATAGACAGGGGAAGAGGAAGCAATCAGCCCCAGCATTTT. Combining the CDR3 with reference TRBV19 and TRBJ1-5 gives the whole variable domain DGGITQSPKYLFRKEGQNVTLSCEQNLNHDAMYWYRQDPGQGLRLIYYSQIVNDFQKGDIAEGYSVSREKKESFPLTVTSAQKNPTAFYLCASSIDRGRGSNQPQHFGDGTRLSIL.

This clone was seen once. As DNA, the CDR3 is TGTGCCAGCAGCCAGACTACTCTTCTTGGCTACACCTTC. Its protein is CASSQTTLLGYTF. J is TRBJ1-2 and V is TRBV5-6; D is unclear. Trimming took 4 bases from V and 7 from J, leaving 14 bases between them. This CDR3 has 13 residues. Germline loops: CDR1 SGHDT, CDR2 YYEEEE.

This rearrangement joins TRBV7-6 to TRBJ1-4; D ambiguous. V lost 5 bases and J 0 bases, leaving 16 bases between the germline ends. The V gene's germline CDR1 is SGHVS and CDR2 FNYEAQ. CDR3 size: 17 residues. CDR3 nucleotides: TGTGCCAGCAGCGCCCGATCGTCCGCCGCAACTAATGAAAAACTGTTTTTT. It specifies CASSARSSAATNEKLFF.

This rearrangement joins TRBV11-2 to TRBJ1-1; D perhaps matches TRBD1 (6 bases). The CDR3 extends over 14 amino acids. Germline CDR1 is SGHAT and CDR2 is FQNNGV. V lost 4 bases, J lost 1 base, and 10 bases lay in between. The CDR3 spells CASSSGTRNTEAFF. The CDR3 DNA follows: TGTGCCAGCAGCTCAGGGACAAGGAACACTGAAGCTTTCTTT.

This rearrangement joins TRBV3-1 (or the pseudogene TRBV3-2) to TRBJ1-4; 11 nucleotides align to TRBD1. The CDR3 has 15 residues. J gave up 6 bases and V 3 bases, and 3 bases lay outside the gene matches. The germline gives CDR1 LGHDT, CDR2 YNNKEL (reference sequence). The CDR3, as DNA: TGTGCCAGCAGCCATGGACAGGGGGCTTATGAAAAACTGTTTTTT. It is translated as CASSHGQGAYEKLFF.

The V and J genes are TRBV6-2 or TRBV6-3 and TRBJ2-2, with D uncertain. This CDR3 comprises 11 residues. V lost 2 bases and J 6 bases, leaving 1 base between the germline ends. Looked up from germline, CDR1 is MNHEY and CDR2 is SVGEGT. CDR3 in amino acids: CASSYAGELFF. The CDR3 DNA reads TGTGCCAGCAGTTACGCCGGGGAGCTGTTTTTT.

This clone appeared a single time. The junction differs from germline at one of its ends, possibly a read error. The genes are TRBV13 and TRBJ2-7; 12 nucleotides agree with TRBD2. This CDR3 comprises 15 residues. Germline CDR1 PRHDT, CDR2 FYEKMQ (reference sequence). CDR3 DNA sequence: TGTGCCAGCAGCCTAGGACTAGCGGGGACTTACGAGCAGTACTTC. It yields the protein CASSLGLAGTYEQYF.

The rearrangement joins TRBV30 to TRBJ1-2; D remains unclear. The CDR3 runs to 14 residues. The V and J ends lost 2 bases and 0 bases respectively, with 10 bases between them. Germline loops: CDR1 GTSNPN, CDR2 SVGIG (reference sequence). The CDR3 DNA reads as TGTGCCTGGAGTAGCGGTGTAGCTAACTATGGCTACACCTTC. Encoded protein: CAWSSGVANYGYTF.